This TCR beta chain came from a study of blood T cells in healthy people across ages. Sample-barcoded 5' priming and a J-beta primer mix drove a second PCR of about 6 to 11 cycles. TCRdb processed the 5' RACE reads anew with MiXCR; each CDR3 protein has one entry. In the table there are about 930,000 distinct CDR3 sequences, approximately 32% of which are singletons. This clonotype came up a few times. A further study also used this sample, focusing on T cells of mothers and their children.

The specimen was blood. This receptor was identified in a woman aged 40 to 50 in good health.

CDR3 DNA sequence: TGCAGTGCTAGAATGGACTCCAATCAGCCCCAGCATTTT. Translating it yields CSARMDSNQPQHF. This chain joins TRBV20-1 and TRBJ1-5; no definite D call. This CDR3 region has 13 residues. Germline V gene sequence: CDR1 DFQATT, CDR2 SNEGSKA (reference sequence). The V end lost 2 bases, the J end lost 3 bases, and 8 bases lay between the germline ends.